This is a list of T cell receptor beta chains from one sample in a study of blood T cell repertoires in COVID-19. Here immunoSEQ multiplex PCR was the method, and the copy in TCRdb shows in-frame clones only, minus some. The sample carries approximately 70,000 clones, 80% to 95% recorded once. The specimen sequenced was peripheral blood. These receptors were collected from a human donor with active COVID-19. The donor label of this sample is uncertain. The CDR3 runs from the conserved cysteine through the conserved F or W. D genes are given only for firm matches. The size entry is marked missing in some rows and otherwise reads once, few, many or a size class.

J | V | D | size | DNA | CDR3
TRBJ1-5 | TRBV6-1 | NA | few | TGTGCCAGCAGTGAACAGTATAGCAATCAGCCCCAGCATTTT | CASSEQYSNQPQHF
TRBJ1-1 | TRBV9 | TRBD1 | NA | TGTGCCAGCAGCGTCACAGGGGGCACTGAAGCTTTCTTT | CASSVTGGTEAFF
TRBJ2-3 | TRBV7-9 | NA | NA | TGTGCCAGCAGGCCGCTCCGGACACCTGATACTAGCACAGATACGCAGTATTTT | CASRPLRTPDTSTDTQYF
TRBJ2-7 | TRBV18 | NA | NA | TGTGCCAGCTCCCCAACCGGGGCCTACGAGCAGTACTTC | CASSPTGAYEQYF
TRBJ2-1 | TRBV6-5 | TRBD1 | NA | TGTGCCAGCAGCACCTGGCAGACAGGGGGCGGTGAGCAGTTCTTC | CASSTWQTGGGEQFF
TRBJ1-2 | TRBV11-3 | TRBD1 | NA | TGTGCCAGCAGCCTAGAACCACAGGGGGCCTATGGCTACACCTTC | CASSLEPQGAYGYTF
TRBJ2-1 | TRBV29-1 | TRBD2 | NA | TGCAGCGTTGACCGACCGACTAGCGGGAGGGTAGTTTTTGGCCATGAGCAGTTCTTC | CSVDRPTSGRVVFGHEQFF
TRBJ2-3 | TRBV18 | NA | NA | TGTGCCAGCTCACCACCGTCCTCAGATACGCAGTATTTT | CASSPPSSDTQYF
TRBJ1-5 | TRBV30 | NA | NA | TGTGCCTGGACTAAGGGGTCCCATCAGCCCCAGCATTTT | CAWTKGSHQPQHF
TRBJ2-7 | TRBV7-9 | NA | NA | TGTGCCAGCAGCTTATTGGGCGGGGAGACCTACGAGCAGTACTTC | CASSLLGGETYEQYF
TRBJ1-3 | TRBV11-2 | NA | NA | TGTGCCAGCAGCTTAGCTCTGGCGGGGGGCTTTTCTGGAAACACCATATATTTT | CASSLALAGGFSGNTIYF
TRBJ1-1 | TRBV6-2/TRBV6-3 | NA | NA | TGTGCCAGCAGTTACAGGGGCCCCACTGAAGCTTTCTTT | CASSYRGPTEAFF
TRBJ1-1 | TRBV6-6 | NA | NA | TGTGCCAGCAGACCCTCCCTTACAGGTTTAGCTTTCTTT | CASRPSLTGLAFF
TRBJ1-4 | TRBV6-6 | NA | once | TGTGCTACAAGGGGGGGAACTGGAACTAATGAAAAACTGTTTTTT | CATRGGTGTNEKLFF
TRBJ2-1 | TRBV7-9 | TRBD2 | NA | TGTGCCAGCAGCTTAGCTGGCGGGAGGATCTACAATGAGCAGTTCTTC | CASSLAGGRIYNEQFF
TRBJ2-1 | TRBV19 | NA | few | TGTGCCAGTAAATCAGGGGTCATCCCTCACAATGAGCAGTTCTTC | CASKSGVIPHNEQFF
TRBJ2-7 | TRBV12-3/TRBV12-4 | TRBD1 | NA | TGTGCCAGCAGTTTTGGGACAGAATTCGAGCAGTACTTC | CASSFGTEFEQYF
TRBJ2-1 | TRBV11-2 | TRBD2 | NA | TGTGCCAGCAGCTTGGGACTAGCGGGGTACAATGAGCAGTTCTTC | CASSLGLAGYNEQFF
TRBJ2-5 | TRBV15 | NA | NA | TGTGCCACCAGCAGAGATCAGGCGGAGACCCAGTACTTC | CATSRDQAETQYF
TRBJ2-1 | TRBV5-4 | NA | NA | TGTGCCAGCAGCCCCGACACTCTTTCCTACAATGAGCAGTTCTTC | CASSPDTLSYNEQFF
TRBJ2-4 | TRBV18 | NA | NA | TGTGCCAGCTCACCTAAGGACTTAATAGCCAAAAACATTCAGTACTTC | CASSPKDLIAKNIQYF
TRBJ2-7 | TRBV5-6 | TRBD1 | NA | TGTGCCAGCAGGCCGGGACAGGGGGCGGGGGAGCAGTACTTC | CASRPGQGAGEQYF
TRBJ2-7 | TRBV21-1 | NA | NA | TGTGCCAGCAGCAAGGGCTGGAGACTAGCGGAAACCTACGAGCAGTACTTC | CASSKGWRLAETYEQYF
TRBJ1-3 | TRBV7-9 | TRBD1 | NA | TGTGCCAGCAGCCCGGACAGGGCTGGAAACACCATATATTTT | CASSPDRAGNTIYF
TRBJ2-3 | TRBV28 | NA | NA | TGTGCCAGCAGTTTGGGCCCGTTGGATACGCAGTATTTT | CASSLGPLDTQYF
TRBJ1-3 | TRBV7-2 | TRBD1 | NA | TGTGCCAGCAGTTTACAGGGGAAGGACACCATATATTTT | CASSLQGKDTIYF
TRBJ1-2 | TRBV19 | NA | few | TGTGCCAGTAGTATCGACAGGCTATATGGCTACACCTTC | CASSIDRLYGYTF
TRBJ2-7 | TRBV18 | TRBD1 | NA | TGTGCCAGCTCACCACCGGGACAGGGATCCTACGAGCAGTACTTC | CASSPPGQGSYEQYF
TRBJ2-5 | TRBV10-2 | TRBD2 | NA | TGCGCCAGCAGTGATCCGGGACTACAAGAGACCCAGTACTTC | CASSDPGLQETQYF